This TCR beta chain stems from a study of CD8 T cells in Susac syndrome. The authors reverse transcribed roughly 0.5 to 1 ug RNA with random hexamers. The TCR beta CDR3 was amplified by immunoSEQ multiplex PCR across 54 Vbeta, 13 Jbeta. TCRdb called the immunoSEQ multiplex PCR reads again in MiXCR, with one record for every CDR3 protein. The data show hundreds of thousands of distinct CDR3 sequences, 75% to 90% seen once. In blood CD8+ and CD4+ T cells, TCR beta underwent sequencing. TEMRA cells were enriched by FACS, while CD8+ and CD4+ T cells were obtained through a negative isolation that was performed magnetically. This CDR3 has 15 residues. The junction had 8 bases not matched to a gene; V was cut back by 7 bases and J by 2 bases. The germline CDR1 and CDR2 sequences are MDHEN and SYDVKM.

The rearrangement uses TRBV28 and TRBJ2-1; 7 bases align to TRBD2. The clonotype originates from a human donor with multiple sclerosis. Sequences were obtained from CD8+ T cells from PBMCs. In DNA form, the CDR3 reads TGTGCCAGCACCGTACTAGCGTCTACCTACAATGAGCAGTTCTTC. This sequence encodes CASTVLASTYNEQFF.